Below are 27 T cell receptor beta chains sequenced from a single sample in a study of T cell responses to AZD1222 COVID-19 vaccine. Clones were read by immunoSEQ multiplex PCR, and TCRdb kept only the in-frame ones, dropping some. The data hold 95,000 to 100,000 clones, with 85% to 95% observed a single time. The input for sequencing was peripheral blood, taken on day 0 of AZD1222 vaccination. These receptors were taken from an adult in good health.

This chain links TRBV7-2 with TRBJ2-1; perhaps TRBD1 as D (7 bases). The CDR3 sequence is 15 residues long. Germline V gives CDR1 SGHTA, CDR2 FQGNSA. V was clipped by 7 bases and J by 4 bases, with 17 bases between them. CDR3 region: CASTITGAGYNEQFF. CDR3 bases: TGTGCCAGCACCATCACAGGGGCGGGGTACAATGAGCAGTTCTTC.

Of note for this clone: The same CDR3 is also encoded by other DNA sequences in this sample. The chain recombines TRBV6-5 with TRBJ2-7; no clear D. The germline V and J ends were trimmed by 0 bases and 6 bases, with 3 bases remaining between them. The CDR3 length is 11 residues. CDR1 MNHEY and CDR2 SVGAGI come from the germline V gene. In DNA form, the CDR3 reads TGTGCCAGCAGTTACTCTCGCGAGCAGTACTTC. It codes for CASSYSREQYF.

This chain uses TRBV2 with TRBJ2-1; D is ambiguous. The CDR3 length is 14 residues. Germline V gene data show CDR1 as SNHLY and CDR2 as FYNNEI. Trimming stripped 4 bases from V and 0 bases from J, with 7 bases between. The CDR3 DNA reads TGTGCCAGCAGTGTTGGTAGCTCCTACAATGAGCAGTTCTTC. This gives the protein CASSVGSSYNEQFF.

This chain connects TRBV4-1 to TRBJ2-2, with D perhaps TRBD2 (6 bases). Germline V CDR1 and CDR2: MGHRA, YSYEKL. Trimming removed 2 bases at V and 2 bases at J, with 9 bases between. This CDR3 contains 15 residues. CDR3 protein: CASSQLARNTGELFF. The CDR3 bases are TGCGCCAGCAGCCAACTAGCGAGAAACACCGGGGAGCTGTTTTTT.

The chain has TRBV7-2 and TRBJ2-7, with D hard to call. Trimming pared 1 base from V and 3 bases from J, leaving 10 bases between. The germline V gene encodes CDR1 SGHTA and CDR2 FQGNSA. The CDR3 runs 14 residues. The CDR3 nucleotides read TGTGCCAGCAGCTTAGTTTATATAAGCTACGAGCAGTACTTC. Translating gives CASSLVYISYEQYF.

The chain carries TRBV5-1 and TRBJ1-3, with D maybe TRBD1 (5 bases). Germline CDR1 reads SGHRS; CDR2 reads YFSETQ. V was pared by 9 bases and J by 3 bases, with 16 bases between. The CDR3 runs to 14 residues. In DNA, the CDR3 is TGCGCCACTTTATCGGGGGGATATGGAAACACCATATATTTT. Its protein product is CATLSGGYGNTIYF.

The chain links TRBV29-1 to TRBJ2-5, with TRBD2 as a possible D gene (6 bases). Trimming left V 6 bases short and J 2 bases short, with 16 bases between. The germline CDR1 and CDR2 sequences are SQVTM and ANQGSEA. CDR3 length: 14 amino acids. The CDR3 spells CSVGRGLGQETQYF. In nucleotides, the CDR3 is TGCAGCGTAGGGCGGGGATTGGGGCAAGAGACCCAGTACTTC.

This chain joins TRBV24-1 and TRBJ2-7; tentative D call: TRBD1 (7 bases). The CDR3 covers 17 residues. V was shortened by 3 bases and J by 3 bases, with 20 bases between the two germline ends. Germline assignment: CDR1 KGHDR and CDR2 SFDVKD. The CDR3 DNA reads TGTGCCACCAGTGATCCCAGGGGGGCGGGTCCCCTCTACGAGCAGTACTTC. It yields the protein CATSDPRGAGPLYEQYF.

This chain links TRBV19 with TRBJ2-1, with D perhaps being TRBD1 or TRBD2 (6 bases each). The CDR3 sequence is 17 residues long. Per the germline V gene, CDR1 is LNHDA and CDR2 is SQIVND (reference sequence). Trimming pared 3 bases from V and 6 bases from J, leaving 21 bases between. CDR3 residues: CASSIREVLGGLNEQFF. CDR3 in DNA: TGTGCCAGTAGTATTAGGGAAGTCCTAGGGGGACTCAATGAGCAGTTCTTC.

This chain connects TRBV29-1 to TRBJ2-3; 9 nucleotides match TRBD2. The CDR3 totals 16 residues. V lost 4 bases to trimming and J lost 1 base; unmatched junction nucleotides: 9. Germline V CDR1 and CDR2: SQVTM, ANQGSEA. Here the CDR3 DNA reads TGCAGCGTTGTAATTGCGGGAGGGCCGGGCACAGATACGCAGTATTTT. As protein: CSVVIAGGPGTDTQYF.

This chain uses TRBV11-2 with TRBJ2-3; a possible D gene is TRBD1 (6 bases). The V end was cut by 5 bases, the J end by 5 bases, with 23 bases between. The CDR3 spans 17 residues. The germline V gene has CDR1 SGHAT and CDR2 FQNNGV. CDR3 protein: CASSANNPGERGDTQYF. In DNA form, the CDR3 reads TGTGCCAGCAGCGCCAACAACCCAGGGGAAAGGGGAGATACGCAGTATTTT.

The chain uses TRBV28 and TRBJ2-2, with 8 bases identical to TRBD2. Germline-derived CDR1 and CDR2 are MDHEN and SYDVKM. CDR3 length: 15 amino acids. The V segment lost 2 bases and the J segment 5 bases; nucleotides outside the gene matches: 4. The CDR3 region is CASSLDGRGTGELFF. For the CDR3, the DNA is TGTGCCAGCAGTTTAGACGGGAGGGGAACCGGGGAGCTGTTTTTT.

The rearrangement links TRBV6-5 to TRBJ2-7; D may be TRBD1 (6 bases). Trimming took off 3 bases at V and 3 bases at J, with 12 bases between the two ends. Germline V gives CDR1 MNHEY, CDR2 SVGAGI. The CDR3 has 14 amino acids. For the CDR3, the DNA is TGTGCCAGCAGTTATGGCAGGGGAGACTACGAGCAGTACTTC. It specifies CASSYGRGDYEQYF.

The chain uses TRBV18 and TRBJ2-3; D uncertain. The CDR3 has 16 residues. Trimming took off 4 bases at V and 3 bases at J, with 17 bases between the two ends. Germline assignment: CDR1 KGHSH and CDR2 LQKENI. The CDR3, as DNA: TGTGCCAGCTCACGCCGGGCCCCGGTTGGGACAGATACGCAGTATTTT. It specifies CASSRRAPVGTDTQYF.

This chain uses TRBV3-1 (or the pseudogene TRBV3-2) with TRBJ2-7; 7 bases match TRBD2. Trimming removed 1 base from V and 6 bases from J; junction bases left unmatched: 6. In germline, CDR1 is LGHDT, CDR2 YNNKEL (reference sequence). CDR3 length: 14 amino acids. This CDR3 reads CASSQGVGEGEQYF. CDR3 nucleotide sequence: TGTGCCAGCAGCCAAGGGGTAGGGGAGGGCGAGCAGTACTTC.

The V call is TRBV4-1, the J call TRBJ1-5; TRBD1 aligns across 7 bases. V lost 4 bases to trimming and J lost 4 bases; unmatched junction nucleotides: 10. This CDR3 region has 16 residues. CDR1 is MGHRA, CDR2 YSYEKL, per germline. CDR3 loop: CASSPIPGGINQPQHF. The DNA of the CDR3 is TGCGCCAGCAGCCCTATCCCAGGGGGGATAAATCAGCCCCAGCATTTT.

V gene TRBV4-1 combines with J gene TRBJ2-3, with 12 bases aligning to TRBD2. Unmatched junction bases numbered 6, after V lost 0 bases and J lost 5 bases. The germline CDR1 and CDR2 sequences are MGHRA and YSYEKL. CDR3 length: 17 residues. The CDR3 sequence is CASSQDPSGRVGDTQYF. DNA of the CDR3: TGCGCCAGCAGCCAAGACCCTAGCGGGAGGGTAGGAGATACGCAGTATTTT.

CDR3 coding DNA: TGCGCCAGCAGCTTGGATAGGACGTTCCAGTACTTC. Encoded protein: CASSLDRTFQYF. V is TRBV5-1 and J is TRBJ2-7; no definite D call. This CDR3 spans 12 amino acids. Between the trimmed V and J ends, which lost 0 bases and 10 bases, there was a span of 11 bases. CDR1 SGHRS and CDR2 YFSETQ come from the germline V gene.

The chain employs TRBV7-9 and TRBJ1-2; D gene unclear. The CDR3 sequence is 12 residues long. Trimming stripped 5 bases from V and 0 bases from J, with 4 bases between. Germline V gene sequence: CDR1 SEHNR, CDR2 FQNEAQ (reference sequence). CDR3 coding DNA: TGTGCCAGCAGCGTGACTAACTATGGCTACACCTTC. Amino acid sequence: CASSVTNYGYTF.

In its sample, this clone was seen once. The chain carries TRBV15 and TRBJ2-2; D may correspond to TRBD1 or TRBD2 (5 bases each). Germline CDR1 reads LNHNV; CDR2 reads YYDKDF (reference sequence). V shed 6 bases and J shed 5 bases, with 10 bases lying between them. The CDR3 covers 13 residues. As DNA, the CDR3 is TGTGCCACCAGTTCTTGGGGGACCGGGGAGCTGTTTTTT. This encodes CATSSWGTGELFF.

This rearrangement joins TRBV21-1 to TRBJ1-3; the DNA was not compared with TRBD1, the D call given in the table. TRBV21-1 is a known pseudogene. This CDR3 has 14 residues. The DNA of the CDR3 is TGTGCCAGCAGCAACGGGACAGGGGAGGACACCATATATTTT. It is translated as CASSNGTGEDTIYF.

In this sample, this clone turned up a few times. This chain connects TRBV6-2 or TRBV6-3 to TRBJ2-7; TRBD2 is a possible D gene (5 bases). The germline V and J ends were trimmed by 6 bases and 7 bases, with 22 bases remaining between them. CDR1 MNHEY and CDR2 SVGEGT come from the germline V gene. This CDR3 is built from 15 residues. CDR3 nucleotides: TGTGCCAGCAGCACCAAACGGAGCGGCTGGCGGGAGCAGTACTTC. Encoded protein: CASSTKRSGWREQYF.

The chain joins TRBV20-1 to TRBJ2-7; D remains ambiguous. Germline CDR1 reads DFQATT; CDR2 reads SNEGSKA (reference sequence). V dropped 4 bases and J dropped 3 bases, with 4 bases sitting between them. There are 10 residues in the CDR3. The CDR3 loop is CSAMGYEQYF. The CDR3 region has the DNA TGCAGTGCTATGGGCTACGAGCAGTACTTC.

The chain combines TRBV30 with TRBJ1-6; D call uncertain. Germline V gene sequence: CDR1 GTSNPN, CDR2 SVGIG (reference sequence). CDR3 size: 15 residues. Deletions cut 5 bases from V and 7 bases from J, with 18 bases between. Here the CDR3 reads CAWALSDAVNSPLHF. Here the CDR3 DNA reads TGTGCCTGGGCTCTCTCGGACGCCGTAAATTCACCCCTCCACTTT.

The chain uses TRBV6-1 and TRBJ2-7; D unclear. The V and J ends lost 2 bases and 2 bases respectively, with 10 bases between them. CDR1 and CDR2 from the germline V gene are MNHNS and SASEGT. The CDR3 covers 14 residues. This chain's CDR3 is CASSESQPTYEQYF. The DNA of the CDR3 is TGTGCCAGCAGTGAATCACAACCTACCTACGAGCAGTACTTC.

The V call is TRBV18, the J call TRBJ1-1; D is unclear. Germline assignment: CDR1 KGHSH and CDR2 LQKENI. This CDR3 region has 13 residues. Trimming shortened V by 2 bases and J by 6 bases, and 10 bases separated the two germline ends. CDR3 region: CASSPREGPEAFF. In DNA form, the CDR3 reads TGTGCCAGCTCACCAAGGGAGGGCCCTGAAGCTTTCTTT.

The chain is built from TRBV20-1 and TRBJ1-5; no definite D call. CDR3 length: 13 amino acids. Looked up from germline, CDR1 is DFQATT and CDR2 is SNEGSKA (reference sequence). V lost 3 bases and J 0 bases, leaving 6 bases between the germline ends. DNA of the CDR3: TGCAGTGCTAGTTCAGTTAGCAATCAGCCCCAGCATTTT. This sequence encodes CSASSVSNQPQHF.